The clone carrying this T cell receptor beta chain was seen many times. The antigen remains unidentified. There are 16 residues in the CDR3. CDR1 and CDR2 (germline): LNHNV, YYDKDF (reference sequence). Trimming pared 5 bases from V and 2 bases from J, leaving 18 bases between. This sample is part of a study of T cells in Graves' hyperthyroidism and ophthalmopathy. Study results and caveats: Ophthalmopathy and stable hyperthyroidism were separated by a 13 V-J model. In validation, the model predicted ophthalmopathy. These predictions came a median approximately 5.9 months before onset.

RNA transcripts yielded amplified TCR beta CDR3 regions. First-round RT-PCR with HTBI primers amplified the TCR CDR3 region. Via MiXCR, TCRdb re-called the multiplex PCR reads, giving one row per CDR3 protein. This table holds 360,000 or so distinct CDR3 sequences, 15% to 20% found once. Fresh peripheral blood, 10 ml, was the source of the PBMCs. The material sequenced was blood. The chain recombines TRBV15 with TRBJ1-2; D is perhaps TRBD1 (5 bases). The origin of this receptor is a woman aged 18-29 years with Graves' hyperthyroidism. DNA for the CDR3: TGTGCCACCAGCCGGGGCGGGACGGACGTAAACTATGGCTACACCTTC. Translating it yields CATSRGGTDVNYGYTF.